Listed here is a single T cell receptor beta chain. These data originate in a study of technical replicates of blood from several donors. Assay: immunoSEQ multiplex PCR; the TCRdb copy retains only in-frame clones and omits some. Found here are 73,000 or so clones, roughly 91% of them singletons; the top ten hold around 0.24%. The CDR3 runs 16 residues. The germline V gene encodes CDR1 LGHNA and CDR2 YNFKEQ. The V and J ends lost 0 bases and 2 bases respectively, with 12 bases between them. V and J are TRBV4-2 and TRBJ2-3; D not resolved. Sequenced material: T cells isolated from PBMCs. The receptor was isolated from a human donor in good health. The CDR3 DNA follows: TGTGCCAGCAGCCAAGACAAAAACAGAATCACAGATACGCAGTATTTT. It codes for CASSQDKNRITDTQYF.